This TCR beta chain was recovered during a study of cytomegalovirus exposure and HLA in healthy donors (dated by TCRdb to the late 2010s). Turning to the overall study: According to an earlier analysis of a few hundred of the donors, about 179 million T cells yielded 90 million to 130 million unique TCR beta sequences and about 300 Gb of sequence data. About 310 gigabases of sequencing data and some 85 million unique TCR sequences were included in an early release covering roughly 600 HLA-typed donors. The genetic ancestry cluster associated with self-reported Caucasian donors included around four fifths of the roughly 400 genotyped donors. The study aimed to test whether cataloging public T cell receptors could reveal signatures of past pathogen exposure. The study profiled the T cell repertoires of more than 500 subjects by immunosequencing and related them to cytomegalovirus serostatus. A separate validation cohort of about 110 different subjects was used in addition to the 666-subject first cohort. The study combined high-throughput TCR immunosequencing, statistical association of individual TCRs with disease status, and machine learning to predict cytomegalovirus infection status. A later analysis re-analyzed previously published TCR beta repertoires from roughly 690 donors and added high-resolution HLA genotyping to study TCR occurrence patterns. In the later analysis, no new phenotypic data were used to find candidate immune exposures; instead, reliance was placed on TCR beta sequences and their occurrence across donors. In an earlier analysis of 587 of the donors, high-throughput TCR beta sequencing was used to judge whether each TCR beta V gene segment behaved as functional or pseudogenic. Donor age, sex, ethnicity and CMV serostatus were collected together with the repertoire data. In a later genetic analysis, genome-wide SNP genotypes for about 55% of the roughly 670 donors were used, and that subset was treated as a discovery cohort. All discovery cohort repertoires had been generated on a single sequencing platform. HLA typing covered class I and class II loci at four-digit resolution. The number of donors typed differed by locus, with about 629-640 for A, B, C, DRB1 and DQB1, more than 500 for DQA1, about 610 for DPA1, and over 400 for DPB1. Roughly 5 DR-DQ haplotypes were handled as single units for association and clustering, since linkage in the cohort was strong. Among 398 genotyped donors of the cohort, an average of 235,054 unique TCR beta nucleotide sequences were sequenced per donor, roughly 18% of them non-productive.

Preparation of the library involved the immunoSEQ multiplex PCR assay. For the multiplex PCR, a mixture combining 60 forward primers for TCR Vbeta segments and 13 reverse primers for TCR Jbeta segments was used. A multiplex PCR assay on genomic DNA amplified the CDR3 region of rearranged TCR beta genes. The Illumina HiSeq System was used to sequence the amplified TCR beta libraries as 87-base-pair reads. Regarding the original processing steps: Across the 640 or so repertoires, a later analysis counted roughly 84 million unique TCR beta chains, roughly 11 million of which were shared by at least two donors. Raw reads were error-corrected and collapsed into unique sequences by a nearest-neighbor algorithm in which closely related sequences were merged to remove PCR and sequencing errors. CDR3 sequences were aligned to IMGT reference sequences to assign V, D and J gene segments. Each retained sequence needed at least a six-nucleotide match to both a V gene segment and a J gene segment. A rearrangement was called productive if the CDR3 had no stop codons and remained in frame with V and J, and every other rearrangement was called non-productive. Following IMGT convention, CDR3 was defined as the stretch from the second conserved V-encoded cysteine up to the conserved J-encoded phenylalanine. In an earlier analysis of around 600 of the donors, sequences lacking an unambiguous match to a single V gene segment were excluded. An earlier analysis of a few hundred of the donors classified V segments as functional when productive rearrangements were above 56.7% and as segregating when the standard deviation between donors was above 5%. A statistical classification framework was developed to diagnose cytomegalovirus status using the catalog of TCR beta chain sequences. A later analysis assigned V and J genes by comparing TCR nucleotide sequences with IMGT/GENE-DB human TR gene sequences. A later analysis assigned CDR3 sequences and most-parsimonious VDJ recombination scenarios with the TCRdist pipeline. In a later analysis, each TCR beta chain was defined by its CDR3 amino acid sequence together with its V-gene family, and reads lacking a unique V-gene family were excluded. To address suspected cross-contamination and a sequencing artifact, a later analysis removed roughly 640 highly shared, low-generation-probability nucleotide sequences. In a later analysis, a clonal expansion index for each public chain was calculated from normalized within-repertoire ranks of inferred template counts. A later analysis computed generation probabilities with a VDJ recombination model fitted to out-of-frame rearrangements, and checked the results against IGoR. In a later analysis, TCR-TCR, TCR-HLA and TCR-CMV co-occurrence was scored with hypergeometric tests, and a repertoire-size bias correction was applied to TCR pairs. False discovery rates were estimated in a later analysis by permuting HLA or CMV assignments 20 times. In a later analysis, co-occurring TCRs were grouped with DBSCAN, and TCRdist sequence similarity was added when clustering was performed within HLA-allele-positive subsets. Co-occurrence clustering excluded repertoires with fewer than 30,000 or more than 120,000 public chains, plus five with anomalous nucleotide sharing. As stored in TCRdb, this immuneACCESS dataset retains in-frame rearrangements with V and J assigned. A fraction of the clones does not appear; measured against another copy, unresolved V genes explain less than half of the discrepancy, and the remainder lacks a known reason. The D gene and trimming were derived from the DNA, and the V and J assignments and clone size from that table. Recorded for this sample are 150,000 or so clones; over 75% of them occurred a single time. 1% to 1.5% of the sample belongs to the ten largest clones.

The cohort was made up of roughly 670 healthy bone marrow donors. At the time of sampling, every cohort member was nominally healthy, though immune exposures that went unrecorded were likely present. The donor tested CMV seropositive and was one of the 289 seropositive cohort members. Each donor provided a peripheral blood sample, and peripheral blood mononuclear cells were used for TCR beta sequencing. Genomic DNA extraction from the blood cell samples was performed with the Qiagen DNeasy Blood Extraction Kit. The V and J ends are trimmed by 7 bases and 4 bases, leaving 16 bases between them. From the cysteine up to the phenylalanine, the CDR3 has a length of 14 residues. Just CDR3 DNA is preserved here, 42 bases in frame from base 1. The germline V gene gives CDR1 as MNHEY and CDR2 as SVGAGI. This clone was counted a few times. What antigen it recognizes has not been identified. There are no base qualities to consult, and no much larger clone falls within one base.

Broad study findings and their caveats: The classifier was reported to diagnose cytomegalovirus status with high specificity and sensitivity in both the original cohort and the validation cohort. Sequencing depth was assumed to be roughly uniform across donors in the presence/absence analyses, though that assumption may not hold. The cohort was sequenced for TCR beta chains only, and without alpha or paired-chain data the features that could be detected were limited. In a later analysis, HLA-associated TCR beta chains showed more clonal expansion and lower generation probabilities than non-associated chains that were equally common. The study listed 150 to 200 TCR beta chains as associated with cytomegalovirus. Broadly in line with IMGT annotations, most TCR beta V segments showed up in productive rearrangements about 90% or about 30% of the time in an earlier analysis of a few hundred of the donors. About 15 rarely observed V segments, including chromosome 9 orphons, were excluded from the earlier analysis of about 610 of the donors because counts were too low. While some public TCRs were present in many individuals, most TCR sequences turned up only very rarely across donors. A further reported finding was that TCR beta sequences accurately predicted the HLA-A and HLA-B alleles for most subjects in the first cohort. In a later analysis, most CMV-associated TCR beta chains were found to appear HLA-restricted, with HLA associations seemingly driven largely by CMV exposure. The sequencing pipeline was judged likely to have produced a cluster of highly shared sequence variants as a technical artifact. At a false discovery rate of 0.05, a later analysis linked around 17,000 TCR beta sequences to specific HLA alleles. Because the 87-base-pair reads could not distinguish some IMGT-functional V segments, including TRBV6-2 and TRBV6-3, those segments were excluded. According to the authors, the approach could potentially be generalized to other disease states and immunological phenotypes. Correlated functional status among segregating V segments might reflect linkage disequilibrium, but an unknown experimental factor could not be ruled out. Three of the identified cytomegalovirus-associated TCR beta chains were confirmed in vitro to be specific for cytomegalovirus antigens. According to a later analysis, parvovirus B19, influenza, CMV and Epstein-Barr virus appeared linked to several top co-occurrence clusters. When HLA alleles, especially DR and DQ, strongly co-occurred, attributing TCR associations to individual alleles was difficult. According to a later genetic analysis, donors in an Asian-associated ancestry cluster had fewer N-insertions in productive TCRs than the roughly 700-donor mean. In a later analysis, the rate of TCR association differed among HLA loci, with DRB1 alleles having the most associated TCRs and HLA-C alleles having the fewest. CMV serostatus was the only immune exposure information available for the cohort. An association between a missense DCLRE1C variant and V-gene and J-gene trimming of TCR beta chains was found in a later genetic analysis and replicated in an independent cohort. Because some donors lacked HLA typing at each locus, the association tests relied only on the typed subset.

The chain is encoded by TRBV6-5 joined to TRBJ1-2; the D gene is perhaps TRBD1, on 5 matching bases. Sequenced: PBMCs. The source is a man aged 50 to 59 in good health and CMV-seropositive. The CDR3 protein is CASMGLSAFYGYTF. The sequence in DNA is TGTGCCAGCATGGGACTCTCAGCATTCTATGGCTACACCTTC.